Shown below are 10 T cell receptor beta chains from a single sample sequenced in a study of control samples from healthy donors and cancer patients. Assay used: immunoSEQ multiplex PCR; TCRdb lists only in-frame clones, some missing. The sample lists 150,000 to 160,000 clones, about 94% occurring once. The sequencing input was blood. The receptors originated from a man aged 35 to 55 in good health.

The chain joins TRBV2 to TRBJ1-6; tentatively, D is TRBD1 (5 bases). V lost 4 bases and J lost 7, with 8 bases in between. CDR1 and CDR2 (germline): SNHLY, FYNNEI. There are 13 residues in the CDR3. CDR3 in DNA: TGTGCCAGCAGTGTAGGGGCAAATTCACCCCTCCACTTT. Translated, it gives CASSVGANSPLHF.

The chain employs TRBV19 and TRBJ2-1, with TRBD2 matching 8 bases. Germline trimming cut 4 bases from V and 2 bases from J; bases unmatched to any gene: 4. Germline V gives CDR1 LNHDA, CDR2 SQIVND (reference sequence). The CDR3 has 15 residues. CDR3: CASSSAGGTYNEQFF. The CDR3 nucleotides are TGTGCCAGTAGTAGCGCGGGGGGCACCTACAATGAGCAGTTCTTC.

In its sample, this clone was seen once. This sequence joins TRBV19 and TRBJ1-5; 10 bases are a match to TRBD1. The germline gives CDR1 LNHDA, CDR2 SQIVND (reference sequence). The V segment lost 5 bases and the J segment 1 base; nucleotides outside the gene matches: 20. CDR3 length: 21 amino acids. The CDR3 DNA is TGTGCCAGTAGTCTCCGACAGGGGGCACGGTATAATTATGAGAGCAATCAGCCCCAGCATTTT. This sequence encodes CASSLRQGARYNYESNQPQHF.

V gene TRBV7-9 combines with J gene TRBJ1-1; TRBD1 might be the D (5 bases). V lost 7 bases, J lost 7 bases, and 16 bases lay in between. The CDR3 is 13 amino acids. Germline V gene data show CDR1 as SEHNR and CDR2 as FQNEAQ (reference sequence). The DNA for the CDR3 is TGTGCCAGCACCGAGCAAGAAGACAGTGAAGCTTTCTTT. Translating gives CASTEQEDSEAFF.

V usage is TRBV2 and J usage is TRBJ1-2, with TRBD1 matching 9 bases. This CDR3 has 15 amino acids. Germline V lookup: CDR1 SNHLY, CDR2 FYNNEI. V was clipped by 4 bases and J by 2 bases; unmatched bases: 5. The CDR3 DNA sequence: TGTGCCAGCAGTGCCGGGACAGGGCTGAACTATGGCTACACCTTC. Amino acids: CASSAGTGLNYGYTF.

This chain joins TRBV24-1 and TRBJ1-6; D possibly corresponds to TRBD1 (5 bases). V was pared by 5 bases and J by 7 bases, with 11 bases between. This CDR3 has 14 amino acids. In germline, CDR1 is KGHDR, CDR2 SFDVKD. The chain's CDR3 is CATSAGQPNSPLHF. The DNA for the CDR3 is TGTGCCACCAGTGCAGGGCAGCCGAATTCACCCCTCCACTTT.

The chain joins TRBV6-2 or TRBV6-3 to TRBJ2-2; a weak D match, TRBD1 (6 bases). The CDR3 sequence is 15 residues long. Germline CDR1 and CDR2: MNHEY and SVGEGT. The germline V and J ends were trimmed by 2 bases and 6 bases, with 13 bases remaining between them. CDR3 in amino acids: CASSYLTGLAGELFF. The CDR3 region has the DNA TGTGCCAGCAGTTACCTAACAGGGTTGGCCGGGGAGCTGTTTTTT.

This chain connects TRBV2 to TRBJ2-5; D call uncertain. Deletions cut 6 bases from V and 5 bases from J, with 22 bases between. The germline gives CDR1 SNHLY, CDR2 FYNNEI. This CDR3 comprises 16 residues. The CDR3 DNA sequence: TGTGCCAGCAGGCCCCTCCAGTCTAGGGTGGTGGAGACCCAGTACTTC. Residues: CASRPLQSRVVETQYF.

The J gene is TRBJ2-7, the V gene TRBV6-5; D may match TRBD1 or TRBD2 (6 bases each). CDR1 is MNHEY, CDR2 SVGAGI, per germline. CDR3 length: 14 amino acids. Trimming took 6 bases from V and 2 from J, leaving 14 bases between them. CDR3 sequence (DNA): TGTGCCAGCAGGCCCAGGGGCGGGGCCTACGAGCAGTACTTC. This sequence encodes CASRPRGGAYEQYF.

The V gene is TRBV6-1, the J gene TRBJ2-7, with D uncertain. Trimming took 1 base from V and 3 from J, leaving 7 bases between them. Germline CDR1 MNHNS, CDR2 SASEGT. This CDR3 is built from 13 residues. As DNA, the CDR3 is TGTGCCAGCAGTGAAGGCTCATACTACGAGCAGTACTTC. Translated: CASSEGSYYEQYF.